Shown below are 17 T cell receptor beta chains from a single sample sequenced in a study of Graves' ophthalmopathy and Graves' hyperthyroidism. Transcripts of RNA were the source for amplifying TCR beta CDR3 regions. A first-round RT-PCR used HTBI primers, followed by a second-round multiplex PCR. TCRdb reprocessed the multiplex PCR reads via MiXCR and lists one record per CDR3 protein. The top ten hold roughly 1.5% of the sample, which has about 370,000 distinct CDR3 sequences, about a sixth seen once. Source material: peripheral blood. The receptors here all came from a woman in her late teens or twenties with Graves' ophthalmopathy.

This clonotype has at least ten counts. The chain is built from TRBV15 and TRBJ1-1; 7 bases are shared with TRBD1. V dropped 0 bases and J dropped 1; count of bases not matched to a gene: 8. This CDR3 is built from 17 residues. Per the germline V gene, CDR1 is LNHNV and CDR2 is YYDKDF (reference sequence). The CDR3 loop is CATSRDGTGDTNTEAFF. The CDR3 DNA reads as TGTGCCACCAGCAGAGATGGAACAGGGGATACGAACACTGAAGCTTTCTTT.

This sequence joins TRBV6-2 or TRBV6-3 and TRBJ1-5; D gene uncertain. Germline V lookup: CDR1 MNHEY, CDR2 SVGEGT. V gave up 2 bases and J gave up 6 bases, with 5 bases separating them. The length of the CDR3 is 12 residues. The DNA of the CDR3 is TGTGCCAGCAGTTACGGTCTTCAGCCCCAGCATTTT. Encoded protein: CASSYGLQPQHF.

This clonotype appeared a few times. The V gene is TRBV7-2, the J gene TRBJ2-7; 9 nucleotides agree with TRBD2. V lost 5 bases and J lost 5; bases outside the gene matches: 10. This CDR3 region has 15 residues. Germline CDR1 reads SGHTA; CDR2 reads FQGNSA. CDR3 nucleotide sequence: TGTGCCAGCAGCGAATTTAGCGGGAGTGTGGACGAGCAGTACTTC. As protein: CASSEFSGSVDEQYF.

This clonotype was counted ten times or more. This clone may be a read error of a much larger clone one base away. The conserved phenylalanine or tryptophan normally closing the CDR3 is absent here, so this likely arose from a read error. V gene TRBV12-3 or TRBV12-4 combines with J gene TRBJ2-7, with a possible D match to TRBD1 (5 bases). There are 13 residues in the CDR3. The V and J ends lost 2 bases and 4 bases respectively, with 9 bases between them. This chain's CDR3 is CASSLQGSYEQYL. CDR3 DNA: TGTGCCAGCAGTTTACAGGGAAGTTACGAGCAGTACCTC.

The table lists this clonotype with many counts. The rearrangement joins TRBV12-3 or TRBV12-4 to TRBJ2-5; the D gene is possibly TRBD2 (5 bases). Trimming cost V 7 bases and J 6 bases, with 12 bases left between them. The CDR3 runs 12 residues. The CDR3 reads CASTSSGKTQYF. For the CDR3, the DNA is TGTGCCAGCACCTCCTCGGGAAAGACCCAGTACTTC.

This clonotype was seen at least ten times. J is TRBJ2-7 and V is TRBV6-1; the match to TRBD1 covers 7 bases. Germline trimming cut 4 bases from V and 1 base from J; bases unmatched to any gene: 4. The CDR3 is made up of 14 amino acids. The germline gives CDR1 MNHNS, CDR2 SASEGT. The DNA for the CDR3 is TGTGCCAGCAGTGGACAGGGTGGTTCCTACGAGCAGTACTTC. The encoded protein is CASSGQGGSYEQYF.

There are many counts of this clonotype. This sequence joins TRBV20-1 and TRBJ1-6, with D tentatively TRBD1 (5 bases). The CDR3 covers 13 residues. Deletions cut 5 bases from V and 4 bases from J, with 9 bases between. Per the germline V gene, CDR1 is DFQATT and CDR2 is SNEGSKA (reference sequence). The CDR3 nucleotides read TGCAGTGCTCTGGGGGTGTATAATTCACCCCTCCACTTT. Amino acid sequence: CSALGVYNSPLHF.

This clonotype came up many times. V is TRBV6-5 and J is TRBJ1-2; D might be TRBD1 (5 bases). CDR1 and CDR2 from the germline V gene are MNHEY and SVGAGI. The CDR3 extends over 14 amino acids. Trimming took 2 bases from V and 5 from J, leaving 12 bases between them. The CDR3 bases are TGTGCCAGCAGTTACACGTCGGGGGATTATGGCTACACCTTC. Protein: CASSYTSGDYGYTF.

This clonotype was counted many times. J is TRBJ1-2 and V is TRBV28; D call uncertain. The CDR3 length is 14 residues. V lost 2 bases, J lost 2 bases, and 9 bases lay in between. Per the germline V gene, CDR1 is MDHEN and CDR2 is SYDVKM. Here the CDR3 reads CASSLVGQNYGYTF. CDR3 in DNA: TGTGCCAGCAGTTTAGTAGGGCAGAACTATGGCTACACCTTC.

This clonotype was recorded many times. The chain carries TRBV30 and TRBJ1-1; a possible D gene is TRBD1 (5 bases). CDR3 length: 14 amino acids. Germline CDR1 reads GTSNPN; CDR2 reads SVGIG (reference sequence). V lost 2 bases and J 0 bases, leaving 10 bases between the germline ends. DNA for the CDR3: TGTGCCTGGAGTTCGGGGGGACTGAACACTGAAGCTTTCTTT. Protein: CAWSSGGLNTEAFF.

This clonotype was seen ten or more times. This rearrangement joins TRBV20-1 to TRBJ2-2; D unclear. This CDR3 is built from 13 residues. The germline V gene encodes CDR1 DFQATT and CDR2 SNEGSKA (reference sequence). V was shortened by 3 bases and J by 0 bases, with 5 bases between the two germline ends. The CDR3 sequence: CSARISNTGELFF. Here the CDR3 DNA reads TGCAGTGCTAGGATCTCGAACACCGGGGAGCTGTTTTTT.

This clonotype was detected many times. V and J are TRBV30 and TRBJ2-7, with a tentative D call TRBD1 (5 bases). CDR3 length: 12 amino acids. Germline V gives CDR1 GTSNPN, CDR2 SVGIG (reference sequence). Trimming removed 4 bases from V and 4 bases from J, with 11 bases in between. CDR3 region: CAWKGDWYEQYF. In DNA, the CDR3 is TGTGCCTGGAAAGGGGATTGGTACGAGCAGTACTTC.

This clonotype was counted between two and nine times. This chain connects TRBV18 to TRBJ2-2; 8 bases match TRBD1. Germline assignment: CDR1 KGHSH and CDR2 LQKENI. V was clipped by 3 bases and J by 1 base; unmatched bases: 4. The CDR3 is made up of 16 amino acids. The CDR3 region has the DNA TGTGCCAGCTCACCGAACACAGGGGGGAACACCGGGGAGCTGTTTTTT. Translation: CASSPNTGGNTGELFF. Complete variable domain (other parts from reference TRBV18 and TRBJ2-2): NAGVMQNPRHLVRRRGQEARLRCSPMKGHSHVYWYRQLPEEGLKFMVYLQKENIIDESGMPKERFSAEFPKEGPSILRIQQVVRGDSAAYFCASSPNTGGNTGELFFGEGSRLTVL.

This clonotype occurred many times. The V call is TRBV30, the J call TRBJ2-6, with a possible D match to TRBD1 (6 bases). The germline V and J ends were trimmed by 4 bases and 6 bases, with 10 bases remaining between them. The germline CDR1 and CDR2 sequences are GTSNPN and SVGIG (reference sequence). This CDR3 spans 13 amino acids. The CDR3 reads CAWKGDEANVLTF. The CDR3, as DNA: TGTGCCTGGAAGGGGGACGAGGCCAACGTCCTGACTTTC.

The table lists this clonotype with many counts. The DNA of the CDR3 is TGCGCCAGCAGCAGTAATCCGGGAGAGAATCAGCCCCAGCATTTT. It encodes CASSSNPGENQPQHF. The chain employs TRBV5-1 and TRBJ1-5; D uncertain. From germline, CDR1 is SGHRS and CDR2 YFSETQ. V lost 4 bases, J lost 4 bases, and 15 bases lay in between. This CDR3 is 15 amino acids long.

This clonotype was detected ten times or more. This rearrangement joins TRBV4-3 to TRBJ2-2, with a weak D call TRBD1 (5 bases). Germline CDR1 reads LGHNA; CDR2 reads YSLEER. The CDR3 is 17 amino acids. Trimming took off 4 bases at V and 6 bases at J, with 21 bases between the two ends. The CDR3 region has the DNA TGCGCCAGCAGCCCACAGTCTGGCCAGGGCGCGGCCGGGGAGCTGTTTTTT. As protein: CASSPQSGQGAAGELFF.

This clonotype appeared many times. The chain couples TRBV20-1 to TRBJ1-5; D is unclear. In germline, CDR1 is DFQATT, CDR2 SNEGSKA (reference sequence). The germline V and J ends were trimmed by 3 bases and 1 base, with 13 bases remaining between them. The length of the CDR3 is 15 residues. Written as DNA, the CDR3 is TGCAGTGCTAGGGACTTCCCGACAAGCAATCAGCCCCAGCATTTT. This codes for CSARDFPTSNQPQHF.